This T cell receptor beta chain came from a study of blood T cell repertoires in COVID-19. Looking at the study overall: Material from acute and convalescent COVID-19 was sourced from the United States, Italy and Spain. Sources were T cells, B-cell-depleted T cells, or PBMCs; the material itself was cDNA or gDNA.

Per the authors' pipeline: Amplification from reference gene primers served as the basis for estimated nucleated cell counts. The data were produced by immunoSEQ multiplex PCR, yet TCRdb's version contains in-frame clones alone and is incomplete. That table furnishes V, J and clone size, whereas the DNA furnished D and trimming. The profile shows about 67,000 clones, about 90% of them singletons. The CDR3 covers 17 residues. The V end lost 5 bases, the J end lost 9 bases, and 23 bases lay between the germline ends. Germline V gives CDR1 LNHDA, CDR2 SQIVND (reference sequence). The TCR originated in a man aged 45-65 years with active COVID-19. V usage is TRBV19 and J usage is TRBJ1-6; D may be TRBD1 (6 bases). The sample was peripheral blood. CDR3 DNA sequence: TGTGCCAGTAGTTTGGACAGTTCAAGGGTTTCGGGTTCACCCCTCCACTTT. Its translation: CASSLDSSRVSGSPLHF.